The 7 T cell receptor beta chains presented below share a single source sample, sequenced in a study of patients and donors after allogeneic stem cell transplantation. TCRdb re-called the RT-PCR reads through MiXCR, storing one row per CDR3 protein. The sample lists some 17,000 distinct CDR3 sequences; 27% were seen once. The sequencing sample was made of blood, either unsorted or a sorted T cell fraction (not recorded which). These receptors were collected from a human donor who was either an allogeneic HSCT recipient or a stem cell or donor lymphocyte infusion donor (not recorded which). It is not recorded whose cells these are; they may come from a transplant donor.

This clonotype was seen more than once but under ten times. The rearrangement uses TRBV6-2 or TRBV6-3 and TRBJ1-2; no definite D call. V shed 6 bases and J shed 2 bases, with 7 bases lying between them. The length of the CDR3 is 12 residues. The germline CDR1 and CDR2 sequences are MNHEY and SVGEGT. DNA of the CDR3: TGTGCCAGCAGGGACCCAAACTATGGCTACACCTTC. The encoded protein is CASRDPNYGYTF.

Written as DNA, the CDR3 is TGTGCCAGCAGCCCAGATTGGGACAGGTTGAACTATGGCTACACCTTC. Translation: CASSPDWDRLNYGYTF. The rearrangement joins TRBV7-9 to TRBJ1-2, with 8 bases fitting TRBD1. Trimming at V came to 5 bases and at J to 2 bases, leaving 10 bases not matched to a gene. The CDR3 loop spans 16 amino acids. Per the germline V gene, CDR1 is SEHNR and CDR2 is FQNEAQ (reference sequence). Filled out from reference TRBV7-9 and TRBJ1-2, the complete variable domain reads DTGVSQNPRHKITKRGQNVTFRCDPISEHNRLYWYRQTLGQGPEFLTYFQNEAQLEKSRLLSDRFSAERPKGSFSTLEIQRTEQGDSAMYLCASSPDWDRLNYGYTFGSGTRLTVV.

Only a few counts were recorded for this clonotype. The gene calls are TRBV4-1 and TRBJ1-4; unclear D gene. The V gene lost 5 bases and the J gene lost 7 bases, with 17 bases spanning the gap. Per the germline V gene, CDR1 is MGHRA and CDR2 is YSYEKL. The length of the CDR3 is 15 residues. The CDR3 sequence: CASSSPASSSEKLFF. Here the CDR3 DNA reads TGCGCCAGCAGCTCCCCCGCGTCTTCCAGTGAAAAACTGTTTTTT.

The chain uses TRBV19 and TRBJ1-1; no clear D. CDR1 and CDR2 (germline): LNHDA, SQIVND (reference sequence). The germline V and J ends were trimmed by 2 bases and 6 bases, with 7 bases remaining between them. The CDR3 length is 12 residues. The CDR3 DNA follows: TGTGCCAGTAGTATAAGGTGGGCTGAAGCTTTCTTT. As protein: CASSIRWAEAFF.

This clonotype was recorded many times. The CDR3 reads CATLTQVGYGYTF. The CDR3 nucleotides are TGTGCCACCCTCACTCAGGTGGGCTATGGCTACACCTTC. The chain combines TRBV12-3 or TRBV12-4 with TRBJ1-2; D call uncertain. With 10 bases removed from V and 4 bases from J, the gap between germline ends came to 16 bases. The CDR3 loop spans 13 amino acids.

The V and J genes are TRBV7-3 and TRBJ1-1; TRBD1 agrees at 9 bases. CDR3 size: 14 residues. Trimming cost V 5 bases and J 4 bases; bases outside gene matches: 5. Per germline, CDR1 SGHTA and CDR2 FQGTGA. The CDR3 is CASSLQGAGTEAFF. The CDR3 nucleotides are TGTGCCAGCAGCCTACAGGGGGCGGGCACTGAAGCTTTCTTT.

This chain uses TRBV6-1 with TRBJ1-4; D unresolved. Germline lookup yields CDR1 MNHNS and CDR2 SASEGT. V lost 11 bases and J 10 bases, leaving 17 bases between the germline ends. The CDR3 totals 12 residues. The CDR3 DNA reads TGTGCCGTTAGATCCCGGGCAGGAAAACTGTTTTTT. Amino acids: CAVRSRAGKLFF.